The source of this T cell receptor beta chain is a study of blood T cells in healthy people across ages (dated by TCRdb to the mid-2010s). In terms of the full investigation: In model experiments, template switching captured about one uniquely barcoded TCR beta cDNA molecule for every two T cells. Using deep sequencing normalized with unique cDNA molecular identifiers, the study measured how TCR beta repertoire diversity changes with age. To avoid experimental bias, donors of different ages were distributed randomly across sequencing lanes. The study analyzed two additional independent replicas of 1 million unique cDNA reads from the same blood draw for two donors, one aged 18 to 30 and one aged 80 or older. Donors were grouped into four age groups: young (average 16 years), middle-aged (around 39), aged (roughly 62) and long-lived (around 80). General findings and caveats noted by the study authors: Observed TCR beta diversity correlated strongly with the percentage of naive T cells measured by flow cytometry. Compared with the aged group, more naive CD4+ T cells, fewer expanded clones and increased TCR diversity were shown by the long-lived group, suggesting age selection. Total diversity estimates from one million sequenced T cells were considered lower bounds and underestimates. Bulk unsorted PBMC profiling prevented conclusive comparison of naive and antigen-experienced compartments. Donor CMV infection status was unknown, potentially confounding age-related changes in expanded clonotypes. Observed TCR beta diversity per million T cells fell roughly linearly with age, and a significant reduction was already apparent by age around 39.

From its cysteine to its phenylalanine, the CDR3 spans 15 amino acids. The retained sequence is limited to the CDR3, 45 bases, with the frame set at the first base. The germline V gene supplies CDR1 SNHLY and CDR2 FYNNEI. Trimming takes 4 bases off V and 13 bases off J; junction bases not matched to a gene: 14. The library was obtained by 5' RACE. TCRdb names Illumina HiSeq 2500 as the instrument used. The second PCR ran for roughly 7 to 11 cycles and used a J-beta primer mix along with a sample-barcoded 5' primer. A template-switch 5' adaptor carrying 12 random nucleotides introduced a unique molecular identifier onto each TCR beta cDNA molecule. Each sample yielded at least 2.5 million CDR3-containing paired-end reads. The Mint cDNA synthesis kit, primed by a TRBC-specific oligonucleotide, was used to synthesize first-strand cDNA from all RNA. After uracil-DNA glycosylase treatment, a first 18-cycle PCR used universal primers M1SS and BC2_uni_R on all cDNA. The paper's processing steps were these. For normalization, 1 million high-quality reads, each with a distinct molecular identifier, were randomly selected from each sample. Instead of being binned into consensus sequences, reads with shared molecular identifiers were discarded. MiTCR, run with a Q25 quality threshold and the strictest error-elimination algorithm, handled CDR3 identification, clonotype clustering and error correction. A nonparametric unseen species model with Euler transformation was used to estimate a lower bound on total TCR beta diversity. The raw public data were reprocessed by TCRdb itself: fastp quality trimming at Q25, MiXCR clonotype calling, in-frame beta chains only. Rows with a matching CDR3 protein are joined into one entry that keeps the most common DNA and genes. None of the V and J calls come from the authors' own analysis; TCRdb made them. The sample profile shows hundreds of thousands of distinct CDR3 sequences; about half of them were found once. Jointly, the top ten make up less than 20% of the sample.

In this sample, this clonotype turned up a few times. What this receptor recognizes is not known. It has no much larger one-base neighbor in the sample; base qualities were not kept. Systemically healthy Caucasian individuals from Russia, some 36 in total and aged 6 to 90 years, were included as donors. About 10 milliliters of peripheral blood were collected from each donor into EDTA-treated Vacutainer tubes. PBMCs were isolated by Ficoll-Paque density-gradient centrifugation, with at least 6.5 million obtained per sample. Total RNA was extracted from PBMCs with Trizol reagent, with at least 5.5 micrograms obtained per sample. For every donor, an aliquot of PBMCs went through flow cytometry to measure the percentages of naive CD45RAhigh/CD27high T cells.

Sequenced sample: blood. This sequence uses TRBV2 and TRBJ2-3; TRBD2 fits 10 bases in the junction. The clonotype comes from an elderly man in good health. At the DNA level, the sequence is TGTGCCAGCAGTGTAGCGGGGGGCCCCGGTCACAACAAGTATTTT. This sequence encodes CASSVAGGPGHNKYF.